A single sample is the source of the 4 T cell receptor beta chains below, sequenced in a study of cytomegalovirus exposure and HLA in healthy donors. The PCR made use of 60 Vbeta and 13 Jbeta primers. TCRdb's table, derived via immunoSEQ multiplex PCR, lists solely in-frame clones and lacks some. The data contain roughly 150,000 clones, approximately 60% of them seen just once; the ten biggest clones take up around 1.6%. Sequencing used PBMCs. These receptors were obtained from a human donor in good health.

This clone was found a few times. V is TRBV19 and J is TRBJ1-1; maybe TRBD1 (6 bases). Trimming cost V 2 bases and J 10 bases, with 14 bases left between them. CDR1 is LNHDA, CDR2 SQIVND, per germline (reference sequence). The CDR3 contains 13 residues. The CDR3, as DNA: TGTGCCAGTAGTATATTGGGGGCACGCGGAGCTTTCTTT. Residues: CASSILGARGAFF. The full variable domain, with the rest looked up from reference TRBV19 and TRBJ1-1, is DGGITQSPKYLFRKEGQNVTLSCEQNLNHDAMYWYRQDPGQGLRLIYYSQIVNDFQKGDIAEGYSVSREKKESFPLTVTSAQKNPTAFYLCASSILGARGAFFGQGTRLTVV.

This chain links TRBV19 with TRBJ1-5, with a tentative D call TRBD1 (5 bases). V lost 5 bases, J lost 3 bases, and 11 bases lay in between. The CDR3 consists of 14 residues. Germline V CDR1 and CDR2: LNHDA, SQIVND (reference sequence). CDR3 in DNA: TGTGCCAGTAGTCGCGGGGACTTCAATCAGCCCCAGCATTTT. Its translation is CASSRGDFNQPQHF.

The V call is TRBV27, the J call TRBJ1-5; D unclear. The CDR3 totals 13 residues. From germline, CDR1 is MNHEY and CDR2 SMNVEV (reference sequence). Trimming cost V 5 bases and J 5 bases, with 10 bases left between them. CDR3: CASSITQHQPQHF. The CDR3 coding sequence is TGTGCCAGCAGTATTACACAGCATCAGCCCCAGCATTTT.

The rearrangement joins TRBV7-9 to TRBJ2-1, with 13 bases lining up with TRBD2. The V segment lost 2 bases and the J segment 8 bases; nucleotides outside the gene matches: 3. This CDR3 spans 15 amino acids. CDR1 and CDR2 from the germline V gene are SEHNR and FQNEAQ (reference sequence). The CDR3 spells CASSLPGLAGDEQFF. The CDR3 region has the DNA TGTGCCAGCAGCTTACCCGGACTAGCGGGAGATGAGCAGTTCTTC.